This T cell receptor (beta chain) originates from a study of T cell responses to AZD1222 COVID-19 vaccine. Study-wide points: Spike was spanned by vaccine-associated CD4 TCRs, which were dominant at 160-218 and 743-854.

About this clone: The antigen is not known.

CDR3 length: 13 residues. V dropped 0 bases and J dropped 2 bases, with 2 bases sitting between them. CDR1 and CDR2 from the germline V gene are SGHDT and YYEEEE. Libraries were prepared by immunoSEQ multiplex PCR; TCRdb keeps only in-frame clonotypes and omits some of them. The sample includes about 260,000 clones, 93% of them seen just once. The chain carries TRBV5-6 and TRBJ1-4, with no clear D. The sequencing here drew on peripheral blood, taken on day 0 of AZD1222 vaccination. The TCR comes from an adult in good health. The CDR3 loop reads CASSLGTNEKLFF. The CDR3 nucleotides are TGTGCCAGCAGCTTGGGTACTAATGAAAAACTGTTTTTT.